The present T cell receptor beta chain was sequenced within a study of identical twins. Comment on this clonotype: Antigen specificity is unknown.

All donors were healthy, and all were Caucasian. TCRdb fed the 5' RACE reads into MiXCR, producing one record per CDR3 protein. Among 570,000 or so distinct CDR3 sequences listed, just under 10% were seen once. Trimming removed 0 bases at V and 4 bases at J, with 5 bases between. Germline CDR1 is GTSNPN and CDR2 is SVGIG (reference sequence). The CDR3 covers 12 residues. Study results and caveats: Memory repertoires lacked the insertion deficit that abundant cord blood beta clonotypes showed. With monozygotic twins, out-of-frame TCR alpha sharing exceeded what models estimated. Beta out-of-frame sequences showed weaker excess sharing between twins.

The same data also went into a second study, on yellow fever vaccine responses in identical twins.

The sequence was obtained from a woman aged 18-29 years in good health. The sequenced material came from PBMCs. The gene calls are TRBV30 and TRBJ2-3, with D hard to call. CDR3 loop: CAWSVYADTQYF. In DNA, the CDR3 is TGTGCCTGGAGTGTATACGCAGATACGCAGTATTTT.